These T cell receptor beta chains were read from a single sample in a study of PD-L1 blockade in urothelial cancer. Method: immunoSEQ multiplex PCR; TCRdb's copy keeps in-frame clones and lacks some. This table holds tens of thousands of clones, roughly 89% found once. The source was PBMCs, collected around atezolizumab (anti-PD-L1) treatment. Every receptor here comes from a man in his sixties with urothelial cancer. The CDR3 runs from the conserved cysteine through the conserved F or W. The D gene is left open where the match is weak. A row's size may be missing; if present it is once, few, many or a size class.

d_call: TRBD1; clone_size: NA; j_call: TRBJ1-2; v_call: TRBV19; cdr3_aa: CASSIGTDYGYTF; cdr3_nt: TGTGCCAGTAGTATCGGGACAGACTATGGCTACACCTTC
d_call: TRBD1; clone_size: NA; j_call: TRBJ1-6; v_call: TRBV25-1; cdr3_aa: CASRDSTGLYSPLHF; cdr3_nt: TGTGCCAGCAGGGATTCGACAGGGTTGTATTCACCCCTCCACTTT
d_call: TRBD1; clone_size: once; j_call: TRBJ2-1; v_call: TRBV11-3; cdr3_aa: CASSTGADQFF; cdr3_nt: TGTGCCAGCAGCACAGGGGCGGACCAGTTCTTC
d_call: NA; clone_size: NA; j_call: TRBJ1-5; v_call: TRBV23-1; cdr3_aa: CASSPWGCASARNQPQHF; cdr3_nt: TGCGCCAGCAGCCCCTGGGGCTGTGCTTCGGCTAGAAATCAGCCCCAGCATTTT
d_call: TRBD1; clone_size: once; j_call: TRBJ2-7; v_call: TRBV10-3; cdr3_aa: CAISDPGQATYEQYF; cdr3_nt: TGTGCCATCAGTGATCCGGGACAGGCCACCTACGAGCAGTACTTC
d_call: TRBD1; clone_size: NA; j_call: TRBJ1-2; v_call: TRBV28; cdr3_aa: CASSSGGSRDLYGYTF; cdr3_nt: TGTGCCAGCAGTTCAGGGGGTTCAAGGGACCTCTATGGCTACACCTTC
d_call: NA; clone_size: NA; j_call: TRBJ1-2; v_call: TRBV19; cdr3_aa: CASMKQGGGYTF; cdr3_nt: TGTGCCAGTATGAAACAGGGCGGTGGCTACACCTTC
d_call: TRBD1; clone_size: NA; j_call: TRBJ2-7; v_call: TRBV7-3; cdr3_aa: CASSLGTGGAYEQYF; cdr3_nt: TGTGCCAGCAGCCTTGGGACAGGGGGGGCCTACGAGCAGTACTTC
d_call: TRBD1; clone_size: once; j_call: TRBJ1-2; v_call: TRBV7-9; cdr3_aa: CASSRGQSSYPYTF; cdr3_nt: TGTGCCAGCAGCCGGGGACAGTCAAGCTACCCCTACACCTTC
d_call: TRBD1; clone_size: few; j_call: TRBJ2-7; v_call: TRBV5-4; cdr3_aa: CASSPSSGQGPYEQYF; cdr3_nt: TGTGCCAGCAGCCCGTCGTCGGGACAGGGGCCCTACGAGCAGTACTTC
d_call: NA; clone_size: once; j_call: TRBJ1-2; v_call: TRBV28; cdr3_aa: CASITPTGNYGYTF; cdr3_nt: TGTGCCAGCATCACCCCGACGGGAAACTATGGCTACACCTTC
d_call: NA; clone_size: NA; j_call: TRBJ2-3; v_call: TRBV4-2; cdr3_aa: CASSQDFPFTDTQYF; cdr3_nt: TGTGCCAGCAGCCAAGATTTCCCCTTCACAGATACGCAGTATTTT
d_call: NA; clone_size: NA; j_call: TRBJ1-2; v_call: TRBV6-1; cdr3_aa: CASSEAQGRGNGYTF; cdr3_nt: TGTGCCAGCAGTGAAGCACAGGGCCGAGGGAATGGCTACACCTTC
d_call: TRBD1; clone_size: NA; j_call: TRBJ2-1; v_call: TRBV29-1; cdr3_aa: CSVESGQVYNEQFF; cdr3_nt: TGCAGCGTTGAAAGTGGACAGGTCTACAATGAGCAGTTCTTC
d_call: NA; clone_size: NA; j_call: TRBJ1-6; v_call: TRBV6-1; cdr3_aa: CASSGRDFSPLHF; cdr3_nt: TGTGCCAGCAGTGGCAGGGACTTTTCACCCCTCCACTTT
d_call: TRBD1; clone_size: NA; j_call: TRBJ2-7; v_call: TRBV9; cdr3_aa: CASRPADRAAEQYF; cdr3_nt: TGTGCCAGCAGACCAGCGGACAGGGCTGCCGAGCAGTACTTC
d_call: NA; clone_size: NA; j_call: TRBJ1-2; v_call: TRBV28; cdr3_aa: CASSLGQRYGYTF; cdr3_nt: TGTGCCAGCAGTTTGGGGCAGCGCTATGGCTACACCTTC
d_call: NA; clone_size: NA; j_call: TRBJ1-6; v_call: TRBV7-3; cdr3_aa: CASTRRETSGSPLHF; cdr3_nt: TGTGCCAGCACCCGACGGGAGACTTCTGGGTCACCCCTCCACTTT
d_call: NA; clone_size: few; j_call: TRBJ2-7; v_call: TRBV28; cdr3_aa: CASSLQGVTTYEQYF; cdr3_nt: TGTGCCAGCAGTTTACAAGGGGTTACCACCTACGAGCAGTACTTC
d_call: NA; clone_size: NA; j_call: TRBJ1-2; v_call: TRBV27; cdr3_aa: CASSLSGRYYGYTF; cdr3_nt: TGTGCCAGCAGTTTAAGCGGCAGGTACTATGGCTACACCTTC
d_call: TRBD1; clone_size: NA; j_call: TRBJ1-2; v_call: TRBV6-5; cdr3_aa: CASSSSLQGHGGYTF; cdr3_nt: TGTGCCAGCAGTTCGAGCTTACAGGGGCATGGGGGCTACACCTTC
d_call: NA; clone_size: NA; j_call: TRBJ1-6; v_call: TRBV7-6; cdr3_aa: CASKGQSNSPLHF; cdr3_nt: TGTGCCAGCAAGGGACAAAGCAATTCACCCCTCCACTTT
d_call: NA; clone_size: NA; j_call: TRBJ2-7; v_call: TRBV5-8; cdr3_aa: CASSLRRSPTGEQYF; cdr3_nt: TGTGCCAGCAGCTTGAGAAGGTCTCCCACGGGGGAGCAGTACTTC